This is a list of T cell receptor beta chains from one sample in a study of blood T cell repertoires in COVID-19. TCRdb's table, derived via immunoSEQ multiplex PCR, lists solely in-frame clones and lacks some. The repertoire has 120,000 or so clones, roughly 85% of them found once; the top ten carry just over 6.5%. The sequenced sample was peripheral blood. These receptors were taken from a man older than 75 with active or convalescent COVID-19. The CDR3 runs from the conserved cysteine through the conserved F or W. A D gene is named only where the DNA matches it firmly. Clone size, where shown, is once, few, many, or a class for clones that have expanded.

TRBD1 . TRBJ2-7 TRBV5-6 CASNPGTAYEQYF TGTGCCAGCAACCCCGGGACAGCCTACGAGCAGTACTTC
. . TRBJ1-1 TRBV6-1 CASREGLDTEAFF TGTGCCAGCAGGGAAGGGCTTGACACTGAAGCTTTCTTT
. . TRBJ1-1 TRBV7-8 CASSLGLSRNTEAFF TGTGCCAGCAGCTTAGGCCTATCAAGGAACACTGAAGCTTTCTTT
. . TRBJ1-4 TRBV4-3 CASSQDVAGLEGKLFF TGCGCCAGCAGCCAAGATGTCGCAGGATTAGAGGGAAAACTGTTTTTT
TRBD1 . TRBJ1-4 TRBV5-1 CASSPTTGQNEKLFF TGCGCCAGCAGCCCGACGACAGGGCAGAATGAAAAACTGTTTTTT
. . TRBJ2-5 TRBV19 CASSSGGPKTQYF TGTGCCAGTAGTAGTGGAGGGCCAAAGACCCAGTACTTC
. . TRBJ1-5 TRBV4-2 CASSQGNRGNQPQHF TGTGCCAGCAGCCAAGGGAACAGGGGCAATCAGCCCCAGCATTTT
. . TRBJ2-1 TRBV4-3 CASSPLYESYNEQFF TGCGCCAGCAGCCCGCTATACGAATCCTACAATGAGCAGTTCTTC
. few TRBJ1-1 TRBV19 CASRDPGSNTEAFF TGTGCCAGTAGGGACCCAGGGTCTAACACTGAAGCTTTCTTT
. few TRBJ2-3 TRBV29-1 CSVEGRGGIDTQYF TGCAGCGTTGAAGGGAGGGGGGGGATAGATACGCAGTATTTT
. . TRBJ1-5 TRBV6-2/TRBV6-3 CASSYPNSNQPQHF TGTGCCAGCAGTTACCCCAATAGCAATCAGCCCCAGCATTTT
TRBD1 . TRBJ1-2 TRBV3-1/TRBV3-2 CASSAGTGSNYGYTF TGTGCCAGCAGCGCTGGGACAGGATCGAACTATGGCTACACCTTC
. . TRBJ1-5 TRBV6-2/TRBV6-3 CASSPDIHQPQHF TGTGCCAGCAGCCCAGACATCCATCAGCCCCAGCATTTT
TRBD1 . TRBJ1-2 TRBV28 CASKVQGVFYGYTF TGTGCCAGCAAGGTGCAGGGGGTGTTTTATGGCTACACCTTC
TRBD2 . TRBJ2-2 TRBV15 CATSRERGSTGELFF TGTGCCACCAGCAGGGAGCGGGGAAGCACCGGGGAGCTGTTTTTT
TRBD1 . TRBJ1-5 TRBV19 CASSKGGLGNQPQHF TGTGCCAGTAGTAAAGGGGGCCTGGGCAATCAGCCCCAGCATTTT
TRBD2 once TRBJ2-5 TRBV28 CASRASGGAESQYF TGTGCCAGCAGGGCTAGCGGGGGGGCCGAGTCCCAGTACTTC
TRBD2 . TRBJ2-2 TRBV3-1/TRBV3-2 CASSPRLAGGTGELFF TGTGCCAGCAGCCCCCGACTAGCGGGAGGGACCGGGGAGCTGTTTTTT
TRBD1 . TRBJ1-2 TRBV29-1 CSVDTQGGLYGYTF TGCAGCGTTGATACCCAGGGGGGATTATATGGCTACACCTTC
TRBD1 . TRBJ2-1 TRBV28 CASSLSYGTGRNEQFF TGTGCCAGCAGTTTAAGCTACGGGACAGGGAGGAATGAGCAGTTCTTC
. . TRBJ2-7 TRBV10-3 CAISPSDQSYEQYF TGTGCCATCAGCCCTAGCGACCAATCCTACGAGCAGTACTTC
TRBD2 few TRBJ2-3 TRBV9 CASSEGLAGRYTQYF TGTGCCAGCAGTGAGGGGCTAGCGGGAAGGTATACGCAGTATTTT
TRBD2 . TRBJ2-3 TRBV10-3 CAIRVAGGRTDTQYF TGTGCCATCAGGGTAGCGGGAGGCCGCACAGATACGCAGTATTTT
. . TRBJ1-1 TRBV7-9 CASSLMGGSGTEAFF TGTGCCAGCAGCTTAATGGGGGGGAGCGGCACTGAAGCTTTCTTT
TRBD2 once TRBJ2-1 TRBV19 CASSITAGGYNEQFF TGTGCCAGTAGTATTACAGCGGGGGGCTACAATGAGCAGTTCTTC
. . TRBJ2-5 TRBV5-6 CASSLNGGTTQYF TGTGCCAGCAGCTTGAATGGAGGGACGACCCAGTACTTC
TRBD1 . TRBJ1-2 TRBV5-1 CASSSRDSYSGWYTF TGCGCCAGCAGCTCCCGGGACAGCTATTCGGGGTGGTACACCTTC
. . TRBJ1-2 TRBV19 CASNQGARTAFYGYTF TGTGCCAGTAACCAAGGGGCCAGGACAGCTTTCTATGGCTACACCTTC
TRBD1 many TRBJ1-3 TRBV7-2 CASSQRQGEGGNTIYF TGTGCCAGCAGCCAACGACAGGGCGAGGGAGGAAACACCATATATTTT
. few TRBJ1-5 TRBV12-2 CASHSDRYSNQPQHF TGTGCAAGTCACTCGGACAGATATAGCAATCAGCCCCAGCATTTT
TRBD2 . TRBJ2-7 TRBV7-8 CASSGAGAYEQYF TGTGCCAGCAGCGGAGCGGGAGCCTACGAGCAGTACTTC
TRBD1 . TRBJ1-5 TRBV6-1 CASSEGQGAFQPQHF TGTGCCAGCAGTGAAGGGCAGGGGGCTTTTCAGCCCCAGCATTTT
. . TRBJ1-4 TRBV7-9 CASSLTPGGRVEKLFF TGTGCCAGCAGCCTTACCCCCGGGGGGCGGGTCGAAAAACTGTTTTTT
. . TRBJ2-6 TRBV15 CATVNGGALGANVLTF TGTGCCACCGTCAATGGGGGGGCCCTCGGGGCCAACGTCCTGACTTTC
. . TRBJ1-1 TRBV15 CATSRAGIGSEAFF TGTGCCACCAGCAGAGCAGGGATTGGGTCTGAAGCTTTCTTT
. once TRBJ1-6 TRBV10-3 CAIADPGDSPLHF TGTGCCATCGCCGACCCAGGGGATTCACCCCTCCACTTT
TRBD1 few TRBJ2-5 TRBV7-8 CASSPDRKETQYF TGTGCCAGCAGCCCGGACAGGAAAGAGACCCAGTACTTC
. once TRBJ1-1 TRBV6-1 CASSEFTGTEAFF TGTGCCAGCAGTGAATTCACCGGTACTGAAGCTTTCTTT
. . TRBJ2-3 TRBV7-9 CASSPQRRVADTQYF TGTGCCAGCAGCCCCCAGCGCCGGGTCGCAGATACGCAGTATTTT
TRBD1 . TRBJ1-4 TRBV7-2 CASSYRGQGEKLFF TGTGCCAGCAGTTACAGGGGGCAAGGTGAAAAACTGTTTTTT
TRBD1 . TRBJ1-1 TRBV6-5 CAAERTGKNTEAFF TGTGCCGCGGAAAGGACAGGAAAGAACACTGAAGCTTTCTTT
. . TRBJ1-5 TRBV19 CASPTEPNGCNQPQHF TGTGCCAGCCCCACCGAACCGAACGGGTGCAATCAGCCCCAGCATTTT
TRBD2 . TRBJ2-1 TRBV5-4 CASSQDSGSGNEQFF TGTGCCAGCAGCCAAGACAGCGGGAGTGGCAATGAGCAGTTCTTC
. . TRBJ2-1 TRBV19 CASSIDRGPPRYNEQFF TGTGCCAGTAGTATAGATCGAGGGCCCCCCCGCTACAATGAGCAGTTCTTC
. . TRBJ2-1 TRBV21-1 CASSPSGAGGLNEQFF TGTGCCAGCAGCCCCTCTGGCGCAGGGGGGTTAAATGAGCAGTTCTTC